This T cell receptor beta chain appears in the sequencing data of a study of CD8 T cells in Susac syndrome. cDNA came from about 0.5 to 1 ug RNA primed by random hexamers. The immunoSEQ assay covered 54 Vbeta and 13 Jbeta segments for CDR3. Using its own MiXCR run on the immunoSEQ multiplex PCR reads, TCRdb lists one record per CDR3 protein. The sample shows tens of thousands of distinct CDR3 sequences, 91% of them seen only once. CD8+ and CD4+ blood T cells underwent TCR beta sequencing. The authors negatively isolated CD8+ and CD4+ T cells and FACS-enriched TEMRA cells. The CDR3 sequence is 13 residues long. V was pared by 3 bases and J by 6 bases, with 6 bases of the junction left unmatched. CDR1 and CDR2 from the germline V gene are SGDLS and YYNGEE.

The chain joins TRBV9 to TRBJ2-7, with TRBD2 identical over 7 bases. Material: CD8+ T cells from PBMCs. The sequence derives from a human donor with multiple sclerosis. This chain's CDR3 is CASSGGGSIEQYF. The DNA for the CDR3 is TGTGCCAGCAGCGGCGGCGGGAGCATCGAGCAGTACTTC.